Below, 11 T cell receptor beta chains from the same sample are listed, as sequenced in a study of T cell responses to AZD1222 COVID-19 vaccine. Assay used: immunoSEQ multiplex PCR; TCRdb lists only in-frame clones, some missing. Here the sample spans around 160,000 clones, 85% to 95% being singletons. The material was peripheral blood, obtained on day 0 of AZD1222 vaccination. All receptors come from an adult in good health.

The chain combines TRBV7-3 with TRBJ2-7, with 7 nucleotides matching TRBD1. After removal of 5 bases from V and 0 bases from J, the junction contained 4 bases not matched to a gene. CDR1 and CDR2 from the germline V gene are SGHTA and FQGTGA. The CDR3 extends over 14 amino acids. The CDR3 DNA reads TGTGCCAGCAGCCTTGGACAGGCCTCCTACGAGCAGTACTTC. Translation gives CASSLGQASYEQYF.

This chain uses TRBV5-5 with TRBJ1-6; the D is unclear. The CDR3 contains 14 residues. V lost 1 base and J 9 bases, leaving 11 bases between the germline ends. Germline V gene data show CDR1 as SGHKS and CDR2 as YYEKEE (reference sequence). The CDR3 spells CASSLKAEASPLHF. CDR3 nucleotides: TGTGCCAGCAGCTTGAAAGCAGAAGCTTCACCCCTCCACTTT.

The chain recombines TRBV7-3 with TRBJ1-1; D is unclear. The CDR3 is made up of 13 amino acids. Per the germline V gene, CDR1 is SGHTA and CDR2 is FQGTGA. V was pared by 5 bases and J by 3 bases, with 10 bases between. The CDR3 reads CASSPPPYTEAFF. CDR3 nucleotides: TGTGCCAGCAGCCCTCCCCCATACACTGAAGCTTTCTTT.

The chain carries TRBV10-2 and TRBJ1-1; the D is unclear. Trimming took 6 bases from V and 1 from J, leaving 15 bases between them. This CDR3 has 15 residues. In germline, CDR1 is WSHSY, CDR2 SAAADI. The CDR3 DNA follows: TGCGCCAGCAGAGAACCGAGACTTACGAACACTGAAGCTTTCTTT. As protein: CASREPRLTNTEAFF.

The chain uses TRBV6-6 and TRBJ1-2; perhaps TRBD1 as D (5 bases). The length of the CDR3 is 12 residues. Germline-derived CDR1 and CDR2 are MNHNY and SVGAGI (reference sequence). Trimming pared 5 bases from V and 4 bases from J, leaving 8 bases between. CDR3 DNA: TGTGCCAGCAGTATTGACAGCTATGGCTACACCTTC. Translation: CASSIDSYGYTF.

V and J are TRBV7-9 and TRBJ2-7, with TRBD1 as a possible D gene (5 bases). The CDR3 sequence is 13 residues long. The germline V gene encodes CDR1 SEHNR and CDR2 FQNEAQ (reference sequence). Deletions cut 5 bases from V and 0 bases from J, with 8 bases between. The CDR3 coding sequence is TGTGCCAGCAGCCGACAGTCCTCCTACGAGCAGTACTTC. It translates to CASSRQSSYEQYF.

V is TRBV10-3 and J is TRBJ2-7; tentatively, D is TRBD1 or TRBD2 (6 bases each). Per germline, CDR1 ENHRY and CDR2 SYGVKD. With 0 bases removed from V and 4 bases from J, the gap between germline ends came to 22 bases. The CDR3 has 18 residues. The CDR3 is CAISESGGRSGDLYEQYF. The CDR3 DNA reads as TGTGCCATCAGTGAGTCTGGGGGGAGGTCAGGGGACCTATACGAGCAGTACTTC.

The CDR3 reads CASSPTELQPQHF. The CDR3 nucleotides read TGTGCCAGCAGTCCCACCGAATTGCAGCCCCAGCATTTT. The gene calls are TRBV12-3 or TRBV12-4 and TRBJ1-5; D unclear. The CDR3 runs 13 residues. V was cut by 5 bases and J by 7 bases, with 12 bases left in between.

The chain is built from TRBV7-2 and TRBJ2-3; the D gene is possibly TRBD2 (5 bases). CDR1 and CDR2 from the germline V gene are SGHTA and FQGNSA. The CDR3 sequence is 17 residues long. V was clipped by 5 bases and J by 0 bases, with 18 bases between them. The CDR3 nucleotides are TGTGCCAGCAGCCCCACCAACCGGGATCCCAGCACAGATACGCAGTATTTT. It yields the protein CASSPTNRDPSTDTQYF.

This clone was recorded once. This chain links TRBV12-5 with TRBJ1-1; a weak D match, TRBD1 (5 bases). The CDR3 sequence is 16 residues long. Trimming left V 0 bases short and J 1 base short, with 12 bases between. CDR1 is LGHNT, CDR2 FRNRAP, per germline. CDR3 residues: CASGLVLGTPNTEAFF. In DNA form, the CDR3 reads TGTGCTAGTGGTTTGGTACTAGGGACCCCGAACACTGAAGCTTTCTTT.

This chain connects TRBV9 to TRBJ2-7, with TRBD2 identical over 7 bases. Germline-derived CDR1 and CDR2 are SGDLS and YYNGEE. The V segment lost 0 bases and the J segment 1 base; nucleotides outside the gene matches: 4. This CDR3 contains 15 residues. CDR3 in DNA: TGTGCCAGCAGCGTAGGTGGGGGGGATTCCTACGAGCAGTACTTC. Translation gives CASSVGGGDSYEQYF.